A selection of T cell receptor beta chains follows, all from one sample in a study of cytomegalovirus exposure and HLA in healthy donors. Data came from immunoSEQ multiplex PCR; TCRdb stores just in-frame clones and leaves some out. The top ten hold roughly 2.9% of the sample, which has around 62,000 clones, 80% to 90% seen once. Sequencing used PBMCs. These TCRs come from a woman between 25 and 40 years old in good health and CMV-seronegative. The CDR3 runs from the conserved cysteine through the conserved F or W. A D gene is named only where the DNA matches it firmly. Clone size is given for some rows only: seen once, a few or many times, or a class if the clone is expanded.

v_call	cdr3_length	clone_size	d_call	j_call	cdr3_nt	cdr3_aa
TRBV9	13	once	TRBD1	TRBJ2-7	TGTGCCAGCAGGGCGACAGGGGGAGGAGAGCAGTACTTC	CASRATGGGEQYF
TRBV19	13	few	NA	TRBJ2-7	TGTGCCAGTAGTATGGTCAGTACTAACGAGCAGTACTTC	CASSMVSTNEQYF
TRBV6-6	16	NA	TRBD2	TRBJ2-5	TGTGCCAGCACCGTTAAAGCGGGGGGTTTCGGAGAGACCCAGTACTTC	CASTVKAGGFGETQYF
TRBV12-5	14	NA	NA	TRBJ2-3	TGTGCTAGTGGACAAGGACAGAGCACAGATACGCAGTATTTT	CASGQGQSTDTQYF
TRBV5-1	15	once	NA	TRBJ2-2	TGCGCCAGCAGACAATGGACATCGAACACCGGGGAGCTGTTTTTT	CASRQWTSNTGELFF
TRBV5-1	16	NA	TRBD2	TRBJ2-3	TGCGCCAGCAGCTTGGGGCCTAGCGGGGGACCAGATACGCAGTATTTT	CASSLGPSGGPDTQYF
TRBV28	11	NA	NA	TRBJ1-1	TGTGCCAGCAGTTTCCAGATAATGGCTTTCTTT	CASSFQIMAFF
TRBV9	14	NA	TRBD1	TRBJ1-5	TGTGCCAGCAGCGTCGGACAGGCTAATCAGCCCCAGCATTTT	CASSVGQANQPQHF
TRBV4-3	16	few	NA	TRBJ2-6	TGCGCCAGCAGCCAAGATACAGGCTCTGGGGCCAACGTCCTGACTTTC	CASSQDTGSGANVLTF
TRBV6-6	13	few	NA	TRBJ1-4	TGTGCCAGCAGCCGACAGGATAATGAAAAACTGTTTTTT	CASSRQDNEKLFF
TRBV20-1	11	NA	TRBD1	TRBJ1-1	TGCAGTGCTAGAGTGGGACAGTTATTTTTCTTT	CSARVGQLFFF
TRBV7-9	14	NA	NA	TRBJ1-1	TGTGCCAGCAGCTTGGGAGGTTTCAACACTGAAGCTTTCTTT	CASSLGGFNTEAFF
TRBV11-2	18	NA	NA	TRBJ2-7	TGTGCCAGCAGCTTAGAGAGGAGGCGTGTAGGGAGACTCTACGAGCAGTACTTC	CASSLERRRVGRLYEQYF
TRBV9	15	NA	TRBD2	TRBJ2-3	TGTGCCAGCAGCACCAGCGGGGTGAGCACAGATACGCAGTATTTT	CASSTSGVSTDTQYF
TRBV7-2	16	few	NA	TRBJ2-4	TGTGCCAGCAGCTTAGACACTCGACTAGCCAAAAACATTCAGTACTTC	CASSLDTRLAKNIQYF
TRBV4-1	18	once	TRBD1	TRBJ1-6	TGCGCCAGCAGCTATAATCCGGGACAGGGGGCTGGAAATTCACCCCTCCACTTT	CASSYNPGQGAGNSPLHF
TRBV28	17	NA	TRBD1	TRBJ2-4	TGTGCCAGCAGTTTATACCTTGGACAGGGGCCCAAAAACATTCAGTACTTC	CASSLYLGQGPKNIQYF
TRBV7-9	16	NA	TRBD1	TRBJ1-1	TGTGCCAGCAGCGCGAGGACAGGGTGGGGGAACACTGAAGCTTTCTTT	CASSARTGWGNTEAFF
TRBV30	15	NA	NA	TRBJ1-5	TGTGCCTGGAGTTTCCAGGTCAATAGCAATCAGCCCCAGCATTTT	CAWSFQVNSNQPQHF
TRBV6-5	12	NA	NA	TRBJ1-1	TGTGCCAGCAGTTACGGAGGGACTGAAGCTTTCTTT	CASSYGGTEAFF
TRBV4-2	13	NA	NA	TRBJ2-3	TGTGCCAGCAGCCAAGTAGCAGCAGATACGCAGTATTTT	CASSQVAADTQYF
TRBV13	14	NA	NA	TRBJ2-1	TGTGCCAGCAGCTCCTCCTCTTCGGGCAATGAGCAGTTCTTC	CASSSSSSGNEQFF
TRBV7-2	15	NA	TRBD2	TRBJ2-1	TGTGCCAGCAGCGAAAAGACTAGCGGATACAATGAGCAGTTCTTC	CASSEKTSGYNEQFF
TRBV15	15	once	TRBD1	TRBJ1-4	TGTGCCACCAGCAGAGTTGGACAGGGGGCTGTAAAACTGTTTTTT	CATSRVGQGAVKLFF
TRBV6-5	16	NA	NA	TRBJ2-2	TGTGCCAGCAGTTACGGGGGGGCCCCGAACACCGGGGAGCTGTTTTTT	CASSYGGAPNTGELFF
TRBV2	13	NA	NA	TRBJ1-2	TGTGCCAGCAGTCAGGCGGGGCACGATGGCTACACCTTC	CASSQAGHDGYTF
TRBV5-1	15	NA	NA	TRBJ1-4	TGCGCCAGCAGCTACGACTCTAGTAGAGGGGAAAAACTGTTTTTT	CASSYDSSRGEKLFF
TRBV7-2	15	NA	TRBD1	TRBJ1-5	TGTGCCAGCAGCTTAGGAGGGACAGGAGATCAGCCCCAGCATTTT	CASSLGGTGDQPQHF
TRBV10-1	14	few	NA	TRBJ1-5	TGCGCCAGCAGTGCCGGGGGAGGCAATCAGCCCCAGCATTTT	CASSAGGGNQPQHF
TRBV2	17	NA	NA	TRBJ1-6	TGTGCCAGCAGTGGTGCCGGGAGAAGCTCCTATAATTCACCCCTCCACTTT	CASSGAGRSSYNSPLHF
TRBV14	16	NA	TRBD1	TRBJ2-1	TGTGCCAGCAGCCAAGAGGACAGGGCAGCATACAATGAGCAGTTCTTC	CASSQEDRAAYNEQFF
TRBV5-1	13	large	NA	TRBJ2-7	TGCGCCAGCAGCTTTGGTCAGGGTAACGAGCAGTACTTC	CASSFGQGNEQYF
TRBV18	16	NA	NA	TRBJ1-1	TGTGCCAGCTCACTTCGACGGGAGGGGGTAAGGGCTGAAGCTTTCTTT	CASSLRREGVRAEAFF
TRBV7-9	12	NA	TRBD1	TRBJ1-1	TGTGCCAACACAGGGGACAACACTGAAGCTTTCTTT	CANTGDNTEAFF
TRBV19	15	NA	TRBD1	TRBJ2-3	TGTGCCAGTAGTATCGGGACAGCCAGCACAGATACGCAGTATTTT	CASSIGTASTDTQYF
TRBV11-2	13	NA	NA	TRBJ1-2	TGTGCCAGCAGCTACGACAGACAGTATGGCTACACCTTC	CASSYDRQYGYTF
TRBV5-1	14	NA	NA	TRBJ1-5	TGCGCCAGCAGCCCCCTCGGGAGCAATCAGCCCCAGCATTTT	CASSPLGSNQPQHF
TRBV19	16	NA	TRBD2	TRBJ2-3	TGTGCCAGTAGTAGCCGACTAGCGGGGGGTGAAGATACGCAGTATTTT	CASSSRLAGGEDTQYF
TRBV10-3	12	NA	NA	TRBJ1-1	TGTGCCATCAGTGAGAGGGGGTCCGAAGCTTTCTTT	CAISERGSEAFF
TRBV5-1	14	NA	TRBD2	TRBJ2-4	TGCGCCAGCAGCCCGGGGGAGGGTCGGAACATTCAGTACTTC	CASSPGEGRNIQYF
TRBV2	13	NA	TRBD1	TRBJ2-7	TGTGCCAACGGAGGACAGGATAACTACGAGCAGTACTTC	CANGGQDNYEQYF